These T cell receptor beta chains were read from a single sample in a study of OX40 agonist ivuxolimab in advanced cancers. Libraries were prepared by immunoSEQ multiplex PCR; TCRdb keeps only in-frame clonotypes and omits some of them. The sample consists of tens of thousands of clones, over 70% of them appearing once. The starting material was CD4+ or CD8+ T cells sorted from blood, obtained in a trial of the OX40 agonist ivuxolimab. The receptors come from an adult with an advanced solid tumor such as melanoma, head and neck, liver or kidney cancer. Each CDR3 is given with its conserved first and last residue. Fields, in order: V gene, clone size, D gene, J gene, CDR3 protein, CDR3 DNA. A D gene is named only where the DNA matches it firmly. Expanded clones get a size class; other rows say once, few or many, or leave the size out.

V: TRBV28
size: few
D: TRBD2
J: TRBJ2-7
CDR3: CASSRLAGVRAPYF
DNA: TGTGCCAGCAGCAGACTAGCGGGAGTCCGGGCTCCGTACTTC

V: TRBV4-3
size: .
D: TRBD1
J: TRBJ2-5
CDR3: CASSQDLWTGKETQYF
DNA: TGCGCCAGCAGCCAAGATCTATGGACAGGGAAAGAGACCCAGTACTTC

V: TRBV7-2
size: .
D: .
J: TRBJ1-2
CDR3: CASRAGGYTF
DNA: TGTGCCAGCAGAGCTGGAGGCTACACCTTC

V: TRBV4-1
size: .
D: TRBD1
J: TRBJ1-1
CDR3: CASSFRGQGGTEAFF
DNA: TGCGCCAGCAGCTTTCGAGGACAGGGTGGGACTGAAGCTTTCTTT

V: TRBV7-3
size: .
D: .
J: TRBJ2-1
CDR3: CASSALNNEQFF
DNA: TGTGCCAGCAGCGCCTTGAACAATGAGCAGTTCTTC

V: TRBV4-2
size: .
D: .
J: TRBJ2-7
CDR3: CASSQESTEQYF
DNA: TGTGCCAGCAGCCAAGAATCTACGGAGCAGTACTTC

V: TRBV27
size: .
D: TRBD1
J: TRBJ1-2
CDR3: CASSYAGQGANYGYTF
DNA: TGTGCCAGCAGTTACGCGGGGCAGGGGGCTAACTATGGCTACACCTTC

V: TRBV28
size: .
D: .
J: TRBJ1-1
CDR3: CASNQRTDTEAFF
DNA: TGTGCCAGCAACCAAAGGACAGACACTGAAGCTTTCTTT

V: TRBV5-4
size: few
D: .
J: TRBJ1-3
CDR3: CASSFQGNTIYF
DNA: TGTGCCAGCAGCTTCCAGGGAAACACCATATATTTT

V: TRBV6-1
size: .
D: TRBD1
J: TRBJ2-7
CDR3: CASHGQGIYEQYF
DNA: TGTGCCAGTCACGGACAGGGGATCTACGAGCAGTACTTC

V: TRBV30
size: .
D: .
J: TRBJ2-1
CDR3: CAWSVKVRVYNEQFF
DNA: TGTGCCTGGAGTGTAAAAGTAAGAGTCTACAATGAGCAGTTCTTC